This T cell receptor beta chain was observed in a study of CD4 T cells in relation to SARS-CoV-2 and coronaviruses. Study information: TCR beta CDR3s were sequenced after approximately ten-day antigen culture of PBMCs. The study's findings and limits: Crossreactive clones expanded significantly less to SARS-CoV-2 than monoreactive clones.

Data came from immunoSEQ multiplex PCR; TCRdb stores just in-frame clones and leaves some out. The sample lists around 16,000 clones, approximately 78% occurring once. CD4+ T cells from unexposed donors were obtained before the COVID-19 pandemic (2011-2018). The cells were cultured for about ten days before CD4+ T cells were isolated. As cell numbers allowed, unexposed-donor CD4+ T cells faced SARS-CoV-2 S/N and four cold-coronavirus spikes. Cultures held some 2.1 million PBMCs per well with around 10 IU/ml IL-2. Worth noting for this clone: Its target is unknown.

This CDR3 is built from 15 residues. The germline gives CDR1 SGHRS, CDR2 YFSETQ. With 0 bases removed from V and 3 bases from J, the gap between germline ends came to 12 bases. The specimen was CD4+ T cells from PBMCs, cultured in vitro. The chain employs TRBV5-1 and TRBJ1-1; maybe TRBD1 (6 bases). This TCR was recovered from a human donor in good health. The CDR3 here is CASSLGGQIYTEAFF. The CDR3 bases are TGCGCCAGCAGCTTGGGCGGACAGATCTACACTGAAGCTTTCTTT.